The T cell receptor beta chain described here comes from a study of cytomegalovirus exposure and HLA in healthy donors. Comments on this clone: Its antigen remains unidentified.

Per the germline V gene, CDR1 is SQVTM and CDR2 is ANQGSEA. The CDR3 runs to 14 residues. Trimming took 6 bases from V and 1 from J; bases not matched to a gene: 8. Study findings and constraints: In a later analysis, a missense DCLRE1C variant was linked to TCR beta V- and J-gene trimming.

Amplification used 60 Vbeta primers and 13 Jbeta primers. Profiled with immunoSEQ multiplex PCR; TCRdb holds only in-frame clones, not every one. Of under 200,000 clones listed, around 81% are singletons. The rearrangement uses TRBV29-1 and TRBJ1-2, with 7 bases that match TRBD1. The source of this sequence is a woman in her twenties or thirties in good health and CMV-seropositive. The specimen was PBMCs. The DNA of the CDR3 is TGCAGCGTAGGCGGGACAGAAATTAACTATGGCTACACCTTC. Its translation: CSVGGTEINYGYTF.